This T cell receptor beta chain was sequenced for a study of a mutant IDH1 vaccine in newly diagnosed glioma. Study-level background: Patients were given eight vaccinations, scheduled in weeks 1, 3, 5, 7, 11, 15, 19 and 23. Treated patients were roughly 62% male, around 38% female, mean age around 40 years.

Comments on this clone: Its antigen is currently unknown.

Clones were read by immunoSEQ multiplex PCR, and TCRdb kept only the in-frame ones, dropping some. The sample contains around 120,000 clones, around three quarters of which appear only once. The sample's time point: week 11, during vaccination. Topical imiquimod was applied with each vaccine dose, which held 300 ug of mutant IDH1 20-mer peptide. The sequenced sample was PBMCs, obtained from a glioma patient whose treatment included an IDH1 peptide vaccine. This clonotype was sampled from a man aged 35-49 years with glioma.

The CDR3 nucleotides are TGTGCCATCAGTGAACTCCGGACAGCGGGTAATGAGCAGTTCTTC. Translating it yields CAISELRTAGNEQFF. This rearrangement joins TRBV10-3 to TRBJ2-1; perhaps D is TRBD1 or TRBD2 (6 bases each). The CDR3 is made up of 15 amino acids. Germline V gene lookup returns CDR1 ENHRY and CDR2 SYGVKD. Trimming removed 3 bases from V and 7 bases from J, with 16 bases in between.